This T cell receptor (beta chain) stems from a study of PD-L1 blockade in urothelial cancer. The wider study: About 90% of the roughly 30 patients were men who had bladder-origin urothelial cancer. Chemotherapy regimens numbering 0 to 3 had been given to patients.

Per germline, CDR1 LNHDA and CDR2 SQIVND (reference sequence). This CDR3 is built from 16 residues. V was pared by 1 base and J by 0 bases, with 9 bases between. This clone was seen only once. Spiking of synthetic TCR analog templates was performed in each PCR. Repertoires were generated with immunoSEQ multiplex PCR, while TCRdb's copy carries only in-frame clones and drops some. The sample yields under 40,000 clones, more than 75% seen once. This sample comprised PBMCs, obtained around atezolizumab (anti-PD-L1) treatment. This clonotype originated in a man aged 45-65 years with urothelial cancer. The J gene is TRBJ2-2, the V gene TRBV19; possibly TRBD1 for D (6 bases). CDR3 amino acids: CASSIGQVANTGELFF. In DNA form, the CDR3 reads TGTGCCAGTAGTATAGGACAGGTCGCGAACACCGGGGAGCTGTTTTTT.